These 18 T cell receptor beta chains came from one sample sequenced in a study of cytomegalovirus exposure and HLA in healthy donors. Both 60 Vbeta primers and 13 Jbeta primers went into the PCR. Assay: immunoSEQ multiplex PCR; the TCRdb copy retains only in-frame clones and omits some. Among roughly 98,000 clones listed, 77% were seen once. Sequenced input: PBMCs. The receptors here all came from a female donor in good health and CMV-seronegative.

The chain is built from TRBV7-2 and TRBJ1-2; TRBD1 is a possible D gene (5 bases). The ends were cut back, 5 bases at V and 2 bases at J, with 15 bases in the middle. CDR1 and CDR2 (germline): SGHTA, FQGNSA. CDR3 length equals 15 residues. The CDR3 here is CASSPVVGGNYGYTF. CDR3 nucleotides: TGTGCCAGCAGCCCAGTTGTCGGGGGGAACTATGGCTACACCTTC.

This chain links TRBV12-1 with TRBJ2-7; TRBD1, as called in the table, went unchecked against the DNA. TRBV12-1 is a recognized pseudogene. This CDR3 has 13 amino acids. CDR3 bases: TGTGCCAGCAGCTCCCAAATTTCCTACGAGCAGTACTTC. Protein sequence: CASSSQISYEQYF.

V is TRBV6-5 and J is TRBJ2-7; 8 bases match TRBD1. CDR3 length: 14 residues. With 6 bases clipped from V and 2 bases from J, the junction kept 6 bases outside the gene matches. Germline V gene data show CDR1 as MNHEY and CDR2 as SVGAGI. The CDR3 reads CASSPSDRAYEQYF. The CDR3 DNA reads TGTGCCAGCAGCCCGTCGGACAGGGCCTACGAGCAGTACTTC.

A single count supports this clone. The chain carries TRBV14 and TRBJ1-2; possibly TRBD1 for D (6 bases). Germline CDR1 SGHDN, CDR2 FVKESK. This CDR3 region has 12 residues. Deletions cut 4 bases from V and 8 bases from J, with 11 bases between. The CDR3 spells CASSPDRGGYTF. The CDR3 coding sequence is TGTGCCAGCAGCCCGGACAGAGGCGGCTACACCTTC.

The chain recombines TRBV7-9 with TRBJ2-3; 9 bases are a match to TRBD1. Germline loops: CDR1 SEHNR, CDR2 FQNEAQ (reference sequence). Trimming took 5 bases from V and 4 from J; bases not matched to a gene: 7. This CDR3 is built from 15 residues. The CDR3 DNA follows: TGTGCCAGCAGCACCCGGACAGGGGCATCAGATACGCAGTATTTT. Protein product: CASSTRTGASDTQYF.

The chain links TRBV27 to TRBJ1-2; 7 bases agree with TRBD1. With 3 bases clipped from V and 8 bases from J, the junction kept 9 bases outside the gene matches. The CDR3 covers 14 residues. The V gene's germline CDR1 is MNHEY and CDR2 SMNVEV (reference sequence). The CDR3 region is CASSFRGGQGGYTF. The CDR3 DNA reads TGTGCCAGCAGTTTCCGAGGGGGCCAAGGAGGCTACACCTTC.

The chain recombines TRBV9 with TRBJ2-3; tentative D call: TRBD2 (5 bases). Germline V CDR1 and CDR2: SGDLS, YYNGEE. CDR3 length: 15 amino acids. V lost 4 bases and J lost 1, with 13 bases in between. This chain's CDR3 is CASSPPARGTDTQYF. The CDR3 DNA sequence: TGTGCCAGCAGCCCGCCCGCGCGGGGCACAGATACGCAGTATTTT.

The sample holds one count of this clone. V gene TRBV9 combines with J gene TRBJ1-1, with 9 bases that match TRBD1. Germline trimming cut 0 bases from V and 3 bases from J; bases unmatched to any gene: 3. Germline V gene data show CDR1 as SGDLS and CDR2 as YYNGEE. The CDR3 contains 15 residues. CDR3 loop: CASSVGTGAYTEAFF. The DNA for the CDR3 is TGTGCCAGCAGCGTAGGGACAGGGGCGTACACTGAAGCTTTCTTT.

The V call is TRBV29-1, the J call TRBJ2-1; D may be TRBD2 (6 bases). Germline V lookup: CDR1 SQVTM, CDR2 ANQGSEA. CDR3 length: 10 amino acids. V gave up 7 bases and J gave up 10 bases, with 11 bases separating them. The CDR3 sequence is CSGRLGEQFF. The CDR3 DNA is TGCAGCGGCCGACTAGGCGAGCAGTTCTTC.

Remarks on this clone: At the DNA level, this CDR3 is encoded by other sequences in the same sample as well. The rearrangement links TRBV5-1 to TRBJ2-1, with TRBD2 matching 13 bases. The CDR3 has 15 amino acids. CDR1 and CDR2 from the germline V gene are SGHRS and YFSETQ. V lost 3 bases to trimming and J lost 7 bases; unmatched junction nucleotides: 4. CDR3 DNA sequence: TGCGCCAGCAGCTCCGGACTAGCGGGAGCGAATGAGCAGTTCTTC. Encoded protein: CASSSGLAGANEQFF.

This chain links TRBV2 with TRBJ1-2; TRBD1 is a possible D gene (5 bases). V lost 7 bases to trimming and J lost 8 bases, with 17 bases between them. This CDR3 contains 13 residues. Germline V CDR1 and CDR2: SNHLY, FYNNEI. The CDR3 DNA follows: TGTGCCAGCAAGCTTACAGCTCAGGGAGGCTACACCTTC. Residues: CASKLTAQGGYTF.

The V gene is TRBV6-5, the J gene TRBJ2-2, with D possibly TRBD1 on 5 matching bases. Germline V gene data show CDR1 as MNHEY and CDR2 as SVGAGI. The CDR3 length is 15 residues. Trimming took 4 bases from V and 6 from J, leaving 15 bases between them. CDR3 nucleotides: TGTGCCAGCAGTTTTCAGGGTAGGCTGGCCGGGGAGCTGTTTTTT. Translating gives CASSFQGRLAGELFF.

The V call is TRBV7-2, the J call TRBJ1-5; D uncertain. V shed 1 base and J shed 2 bases, with 9 bases lying between them. Germline V CDR1 and CDR2: SGHTA, FQGNSA. This CDR3 contains 15 residues. The CDR3 loop is CASSLDGLRNQPQHF. The CDR3 nucleotides read TGTGCCAGCAGCTTAGATGGGCTTCGCAATCAGCCCCAGCATTTT.

The J gene is TRBJ2-7, the V gene TRBV6-1; D may be TRBD2 (6 bases). Trimming left V 5 bases short and J 2 bases short, with 13 bases between. This CDR3 spans 14 amino acids. Germline V CDR1 and CDR2: MNHNS, SASEGT. CDR3 coding DNA: TGTGCCAGCAGTTATTCCGGAGGGACCTACGAGCAGTACTTC. As protein: CASSYSGGTYEQYF.

V is TRBV9 and J is TRBJ1-3; D unclear. V was clipped by 7 bases and J by 0 bases, with 8 bases between them. CDR1 is SGDLS and CDR2 is YYNGEE in the germline V gene. CDR3 length: 13 residues. The CDR3 bases are TGTGCCAGCTCCAGGAACTCTGGAAACACCATATATTTT. The encoded protein is CASSRNSGNTIYF.

The chain joins TRBV6-1 to TRBJ1-5; no clear D gene. V was trimmed by 3 bases and J by 5 bases, leaving 14 bases between them. The CDR3 covers 15 residues. CDR1 MNHNS and CDR2 SASEGT come from the germline V gene. CDR3 in amino acids: CASSEAVRTYQPQHF. CDR3 DNA: TGTGCCAGCAGTGAGGCGGTGAGGACTTATCAGCCCCAGCATTTT.

The J gene is TRBJ1-5, the V gene TRBV4-1, with 10 bases matching TRBD1. Germline CDR1 is MGHRA and CDR2 is YSYEKL. Unmatched junction bases numbered 5, after V lost 0 bases and J lost 6 bases. The CDR3 has 16 residues. The CDR3 protein is CASSQEVGTGVQPQHF. The CDR3 bases are TGCGCCAGCAGCCAAGAAGTGGGGACAGGGGTTCAGCCCCAGCATTTT.

The genes are TRBV6-5 and TRBJ1-1; 7 nucleotides match TRBD1. Per germline, CDR1 MNHEY and CDR2 SVGAGI. The CDR3 has 15 residues. V gave up 0 bases and J gave up 3 bases; unmatched junction bases: 4. CDR3 region: CASSYSRQGHTEAFF. The CDR3 DNA follows: TGTGCCAGCAGTTACTCGAGACAGGGACACACTGAAGCTTTCTTT.